This TCR beta chain was documented in a study of a mutant IDH1 vaccine in newly diagnosed glioma. Study overall: It was radiotherapy, temozolomide, or both that patients received previously, with most receiving both.

Germline V CDR1 and CDR2: SQVTM, ANQGSEA. The CDR3 contains 13 residues. V was cut by 3 bases and J by 2 bases, with 8 bases left in between. This clone came up a few times. What it recognizes is unknown. Time point given: week 47, end of study. Doses comprised 300 ug of mutant IDH1 20-mer peptide each, plus topical imiquimod. Eight vaccinations were given in weeks 1, 3, 5, 7, 11, 15, 19 and 23. Donor tumors were new WHO grade 3 or 4 IDH1-mutant, ATRX-lost astrocytomas. Libraries were prepared by immunoSEQ multiplex PCR; TCRdb keeps only in-frame clonotypes and omits some of them. The sample carries around 100,000 clones, roughly 90% recorded once. Study-wide findings and caveats: Pseudoprogression seemed unrelated to changes in top peripheral T cell clonotypes.

This sample comprised PBMCs, obtained from a glioma patient whose treatment included an IDH1 peptide vaccine. This rearrangement joins TRBV29-1 to TRBJ2-1; maybe TRBD2 (5 bases). The sequence was collected from a woman between 50 and 59 years old with glioma. The DNA of the CDR3 is TGCAGCGTTGAGTCTAGCCCCTACAATGAGCAGTTCTTC. Residues: CSVESSPYNEQFF.